Shown below are 20 T cell receptor beta chains from a single sample sequenced in a study of T-cell reconstitution after alpha-beta-depleted transplantation in children. As it was prepared, the TCRbeta library received unique molecular identifiers. A single record per CDR3 protein comes from TCRdb applying MiXCR to the PCR reads. The sample has almost 250,000 distinct CDR3 sequences; roughly a quarter are singletons. This sample comprised PBMCs, obtained before TCRalphabeta/CD19-depleted stem cell transplant. The receptors here all came from a girl under 10 years old with Fanconi anemia, due to receive a stem cell transplant.

The sample holds many counts of this clonotype. V gene TRBV20-1 combines with J gene TRBJ2-5; D ambiguous. CDR3 length equals 14 residues. V lost 0 bases, J lost 0 bases, and 8 bases lay in between. Germline V gene sequence: CDR1 DFQATT, CDR2 SNEGSKA (reference sequence). CDR3 nucleotide sequence: TGCAGTGCTAGAGATCGAGTTTACCAAGAGACCCAGTACTTC. Translating gives CSARDRVYQETQYF.

There are a few counts of this clonotype. The chain joins TRBV6-2 or TRBV6-3 to TRBJ2-3, with D maybe TRBD2 (6 bases). With 8 bases removed from V and 0 bases from J, the gap between germline ends came to 12 bases. The CDR3 is 14 amino acids. Germline V gene sequence: CDR1 MNHEY, CDR2 SVGEGT. CDR3 DNA: TGTGCCAGCGTCTTTAGCGGAAGCACAGATACGCAGTATTTT. It codes for CASVFSGSTDTQYF.

This clonotype was picked up many times. The rearrangement links TRBV12-3 or TRBV12-4 to TRBJ2-7; 8 bases are shared with TRBD2. The CDR3 sequence is 14 residues long. After removal of 8 bases from V and 0 bases from J, the junction contained 6 bases not matched to a gene. CDR3 nucleotide sequence: TGTGCCAGCTGCCCGGGGGGGGCCTCCTACGAGCAGTACTTC. This gives the protein CASCPGGASYEQYF.

At least ten counts were recorded for this clonotype. The chain combines TRBV24-1 with TRBJ1-1; D remains ambiguous. This CDR3 contains 12 residues. Germline values: CDR1 KGHDR, CDR2 SFDVKD. V shed 4 bases and J shed 6 bases, with 8 bases lying between them. CDR3 region: CATSDSVSEAFF. The CDR3 bases are TGTGCCACCAGTGACTCCGTATCTGAAGCTTTCTTT.

This clonotype was found many times. The gene calls are TRBV6-5 and TRBJ1-5; the match to TRBD1 covers 7 bases. This CDR3 spans 16 amino acids. Germline V gene sequence: CDR1 MNHEY, CDR2 SVGAGI. The V and J ends lost 6 bases and 4 bases, in that order; junction bases with no gene match: 12. CDR3 nucleotide sequence: TGTGCCAGCAGCCAATACGACAGGGTTGGGAATCAGCCCCAGCATTTT. Its protein product is CASSQYDRVGNQPQHF.

This clonotype was seen repeatedly, ten times or more. The rearrangement joins TRBV28 to TRBJ1-4, with D uncertain. V lost 6 bases and J lost 2, with 7 bases in between. The germline V gene has CDR1 MDHEN and CDR2 SYDVKM. The CDR3 totals 13 residues. CDR3 sequence: CASSTPTNEKLFF. The CDR3 region has the DNA TGTGCCAGCAGCACACCGACTAATGAAAAACTGTTTTTT.

V usage is TRBV7-3 and J usage is TRBJ2-7; TRBD1 is a possible D gene (6 bases). Trimming cost V 1 base and J 2 bases, with 12 bases left between them. This CDR3 is built from 15 residues. Germline V gene data show CDR1 as SGHTA and CDR2 as FQGTGA. The CDR3 sequence is CASSLRGQLAYEQYF. The CDR3 DNA is TGTGCCAGCAGCTTAAGGGGGCAGCTAGCCTACGAGCAGTACTTC.

This chain connects TRBV7-3 to TRBJ2-1; 9 nucleotides line up with TRBD2. The CDR3 runs 17 residues. Germline V gives CDR1 SGHTA, CDR2 FQGTGA. The junction had 17 bases not matched to a gene; V was cut back by 8 bases and J by 6 bases. The CDR3 coding sequence is TGTGCCAGCGCGATTTCACCCCTAGCGGGAAGTAGCAATGAGCAGTTCTTC. This gives the protein CASAISPLAGSSNEQFF.

This clonotype was detected ten times or more. The CDR3 DNA reads as TGTGCCAGCAGATTCGGGACACCTGGAAGCAATCAGCCCCAGCATTTT. This sequence encodes CASRFGTPGSNQPQHF. This chain joins TRBV6-6 and TRBJ1-5; tentative D call: TRBD1 (6 bases). Trimming cost V 6 bases and J 1 base, with 16 bases left between them. The CDR3 length is 16 residues. CDR1 and CDR2 (germline): MNHNY, SVGAGI (reference sequence).

This clonotype turned up a few times. The chain links TRBV25-1 to TRBJ2-5; D is possibly TRBD2 (6 bases). The CDR3 is 12 amino acids. CDR1 and CDR2 from the germline V gene are MGHDK and SYGVNS. Deletions cut 3 bases from V and 4 bases from J, with 6 bases between. The CDR3 reads CASSETRETQYF. Written as DNA, the CDR3 is TGTGCCAGCAGTGAGACTAGAGAGACCCAGTACTTC.

The sample holds many counts of this clonotype. The chain recombines TRBV20-1 with TRBJ2-5; D gene unclear. Deletions cut 5 bases from V and 1 base from J, with 14 bases between. The germline CDR1 and CDR2 sequences are DFQATT and SNEGSKA (reference sequence). This CDR3 spans 14 amino acids. The CDR3 here is CSAEVFNTQETQYF. The CDR3 nucleotides read TGCAGTGCTGAAGTATTCAATACCCAAGAGACCCAGTACTTC.

At least ten counts were recorded for this clonotype. J is TRBJ1-2 and V is TRBV20-1; possible D gene TRBD1, 6 bases. Germline CDR1 DFQATT, CDR2 SNEGSKA (reference sequence). The CDR3 extends over 13 amino acids. V dropped 4 bases and J dropped 7 bases, with 16 bases sitting between them. CDR3 sequence reads: CSATKQGWGGYTF. The CDR3 region has the DNA TGCAGTGCTACCAAACAGGGATGGGGTGGCTACACCTTC.

The V gene is TRBV6-6, the J gene TRBJ1-2; TRBD1 is a possible D gene (6 bases). Trimming cost V 2 bases and J 5 bases, with 6 bases left between them. The CDR3 has 12 residues. Germline-derived CDR1 and CDR2 are MNHNY and SVGAGI (reference sequence). The CDR3 region is CASSYTGYGYTF. CDR3 coding DNA: TGTGCCAGCAGTTACACAGGGTATGGCTACACCTTC.

This clonotype has more than one count but fewer than ten. The chain carries TRBV7-8 and TRBJ2-1; no clear D. The V end was cut by 2 bases, the J end by 2 bases, with 7 bases between. Germline lookup yields CDR1 SGHVS and CDR2 FQNEAQ. The CDR3 length is 14 residues. CDR3 sequence: CASSLLTPYNEQFF. In nucleotides, the CDR3 is TGTGCCAGCAGCTTATTAACACCCTACAATGAGCAGTTCTTC.

This chain connects TRBV20-1 to TRBJ2-7, with 7 nucleotides matching TRBD1. Unmatched junction bases numbered 8, after V lost 0 bases and J lost 3 bases. Germline V lookup: CDR1 DFQATT, CDR2 SNEGSKA (reference sequence). The CDR3 is 15 amino acids. CDR3 in amino acids: CSARDLDRAVYEQYF. The CDR3, as DNA: TGCAGTGCTAGAGATCTAGACAGGGCAGTCTACGAGCAGTACTTC.

This clonotype was found many times. V is TRBV4-2 and J is TRBJ2-5; 9 bases align to TRBD2. Trimming cost V 2 bases and J 4 bases; bases outside gene matches: 11. Germline CDR1 LGHNA, CDR2 YNFKEQ. The CDR3 is made up of 17 amino acids. The CDR3 protein is CASSQLGTSPEGETQYF. The CDR3 DNA sequence: TGTGCCAGCAGCCAACTGGGGACTAGCCCGGAAGGAGAGACCCAGTACTTC.

A word on this clonotype: It may be a read error: a sequence one base away is much more abundant. The gene calls are TRBV20-1 and TRBJ2-1; D may be TRBD1 (5 bases). The CDR3 contains 16 residues. Germline V gene lookup returns CDR1 DFQATT and CDR2 SNEGSKA (reference sequence). DNA of the CDR3: TGCTGTGCTAGTGATCCAGGGCCGTGGGTACGCAATGAGCAGTTCTTC. This gives the protein CCASDPGPWVRNEQFF.

The sample holds many counts of this clonotype. The genes are TRBV10-3 and TRBJ2-7, with 12 bases identical to TRBD2. J lost 1 base, V lost 5 bases, and 12 bases had no gene match. The germline CDR1 and CDR2 sequences are ENHRY and SYGVKD. The CDR3 has 18 residues. In DNA form, the CDR3 reads TGTGCCATCAGTCTCAACCAAGTGACTAGCGGGAGATCCTACGAGCAGTACTTC. Its protein product is CAISLNQVTSGRSYEQYF.

The gene calls are TRBV20-1 and TRBJ2-1; TRBD2 aligns across 12 bases. This CDR3 spans 15 amino acids. Germline CDR1 and CDR2: DFQATT and SNEGSKA (reference sequence). Trimming removed 0 bases from V and 5 bases from J; junction bases left unmatched: 2. CDR3: CSARDASGGDNEQFF. The CDR3, as DNA: TGCAGTGCTAGAGATGCTAGCGGGGGGGACAATGAGCAGTTCTTC.

In this sample, this clonotype turned up many times. The CDR3 nucleotides read TGTGCCAGCAGCGTAGGACAGAGTTACGAGCAGTACTTC. Translating gives CASSVGQSYEQYF. This chain connects TRBV9 to TRBJ2-7; TRBD1 might be the D (5 bases). The CDR3 is 13 amino acids. Per germline, CDR1 SGDLS and CDR2 YYNGEE. Trimming removed 0 bases from V and 4 bases from J, with 8 bases in between.